This is a list of T cell receptor beta chains from one sample in a study of T cell responses to AZD1222 COVID-19 vaccine. Data came from immunoSEQ multiplex PCR; TCRdb stores just in-frame clones and leaves some out. This table has some 50,000 clones, more than 60% appearing once. The specimen comprised peripheral blood, sampled on day 0 of MenACWY control vaccination. The receptor set was obtained from an adult in good health. The CDR3 runs from the conserved cysteine through the conserved F or W. D genes are given only for firm matches. The size field is filled for only some rows; it gives once, few, many or a size class.

D gene	CDR3 length	clone size	V gene	J gene	CDR3 DNA	CDR3 protein
TRBD1	15	.	TRBV6-5	TRBJ2-7	TGTGCCAGCACCCTGATATGGGACAGTTACTACGAGCAGTACTTC	CASTLIWDSYYEQYF
.	14	.	TRBV7-8	TRBJ1-5	TGTGCCAGCAGCTTAGCGGGCGGGGGCCAGCCCCAGCATTTT	CASSLAGGGQPQHF
.	13	.	TRBV7-2	TRBJ1-5	TGTGCCAGCAGTAAAGGACCTGATCAGCCCCAGCATTTT	CASSKGPDQPQHF
.	16	.	TRBV5-1	TRBJ1-2	TGCGCCAGCAGCTTGGGGTACGGCAGAACTAACTATGGCTACACCTTC	CASSLGYGRTNYGYTF
TRBD1	14	few	TRBV7-8	TRBJ1-2	TGTGCCAGCAGCTTAGCACAGGGGGAGGATGGCTACACCTTC	CASSLAQGEDGYTF
TRBD2	17	.	TRBV19	TRBJ2-2	TGTGCCAGTAGTTCACCGGGACTAGCGGGAGACACCGGGGAGCTGTTTTTT	CASSSPGLAGDTGELFF
.	15	.	TRBV5-1	TRBJ2-1	TGCGCCAGCAGCTTTCTACCGGGTGCGGGCAATGAGCAGTTCTTC	CASSFLPGAGNEQFF
TRBD1	14	.	TRBV28	TRBJ1-2	TGTGCCAGCAGTTTAGGGACAGGAGGGGGTGGCTACACCTTC	CASSLGTGGGGYTF
.	13	.	TRBV28	TRBJ1-2	TGTGCCAGCAGTCCTACCGGGGGAGCTGGCTACACCTTC	CASSPTGGAGYTF
TRBD1	19	.	TRBV27	TRBJ2-7	TGTGCCAGCAGTTTATTGATTCGGTGGCAGGGACAGGGGGCCTACGAGCAGTACTTC	CASSLLIRWQGQGAYEQYF
.	15	few	TRBV7-8	TRBJ1-5	TGTGCCAGCAGCTTAGCAACAGGACCGAATCAGCCCCAGCATTTT	CASSLATGPNQPQHF
.	11	.	TRBV9	TRBJ1-4	TGTGCCAGCAGCCTTGGGGAAAAACTGTTTTTT	CASSLGEKLFF
.	16	.	TRBV27	TRBJ1-4	TGTGCCAGCAGTTTAGCCCAGGGTTGGGGTAATGAAAAACTGTTTTTT	CASSLAQGWGNEKLFF
.	13	.	TRBV2	TRBJ1-5	TGTGCCAGCCATAACACAGGGAATCAGCCCCAGCATTTT	CASHNTGNQPQHF
TRBD1	16	.	TRBV27	TRBJ1-1	TGTGCCAGCAGTTTCTCAGGGGGAGGATCCCGGACTGAAGCTTTCTTT	CASSFSGGGSRTEAFF
.	13	.	TRBV6-4	TRBJ1-1	TGTGCCAGCAGAGTATTTGGTGGATCTGAAGCTTTCTTT	CASRVFGGSEAFF
.	17	once	TRBV4-1	TRBJ1-6	TGCGCCAGCAGCCAAGACGACCGAGGCTCCTATAATTCACCCCTCCACTTT	CASSQDDRGSYNSPLHF
.	13	once	TRBV6-6	TRBJ1-1	TGTGCCAGCAGTTACGGGGGGCCCACTGAAGCTTTCTTT	CASSYGGPTEAFF
.	14	.	TRBV28	TRBJ1-1	TGTGCCAGCAGATATCAAGGGCGCAACACTGAAGCTTTCTTT	CASRYQGRNTEAFF
TRBD1	14	few	TRBV10-1	TRBJ2-2	TGCGCCAGCAGTGATCAGGGGGCTACCGGGGAGCTGTTTTTT	CASSDQGATGELFF
.	15	.	TRBV18	TRBJ1-2	TGTGCCAGCTCAGGTAACCTGGTCGTAGACTATGGCTACACCTTC	CASSGNLVVDYGYTF
TRBD2	16	.	TRBV20-1	TRBJ2-3	TGCAGTGCTAGTGAAGCGGGAGGGCTTCACACAGATACGCAGTATTTT	CSASEAGGLHTDTQYF
.	13	.	TRBV19	TRBJ1-2	TGTGCCAGTAGTATAGACTGGACCTATGGCTACACCTTC	CASSIDWTYGYTF
.	12	once	TRBV19	TRBJ1-6	TGTGCCAGTAGTCCCAAGGGGTCACCCCTCCACTTT	CASSPKGSPLHF
TRBD2	16	few	TRBV5-4	TRBJ2-1	TGTGCCAGCAGCTTGGGGGGACTAGCGGGGGCCAATGAGCAGTTCTTC	CASSLGGLAGANEQFF
.	12	.	TRBV19	TRBJ1-2	TGTGCCACCCTTCAGGGGAACTATGGCTACACCTTC	CATLQGNYGYTF
TRBD1	13	.	TRBV29-1	TRBJ1-2	TGCAGCGCCGACACATACAGGGGGTATGGCTACACCTTC	CSADTYRGYGYTF